This T cell receptor beta chain was obtained from a study of blood T cell repertoires in COVID-19. Study background: In each case, the material was cDNA or gDNA derived from T cells, B-cell-depleted T cells, or PBMCs.

Trimming cost V 1 base and J 14 bases, with 13 bases left between them. The CDR3 totals 12 residues. Germline CDR1 MNHNS, CDR2 SASEGT. Per the original methods: Cell counts per sample came from amplifying reference gene primers. Generated by immunoSEQ multiplex PCR, the TCRdb table keeps only in-frame clones and is missing some. D and trimming were read from the DNA, whereas the V and J calls and clone size are those reported in that table. Here the sample spans about 160,000 clones, about 83% being singletons. V gene TRBV6-1 combines with J gene TRBJ2-3; D not resolved. The clonotype comes from a woman older than 75 with acute or convalescent COVID-19. Sequenced material: peripheral blood. The CDR3 bases are TGTGCCAGCAGTGAAGTCTTGAGAGGCCTGTATTTT. Amino acid sequence: CASSEVLRGLYF.